This TCR beta chain was identified during a study of T cells after yellow fever vaccination. Study-level information: Low-cell-number fractions underwent preparation using SMART-Seq v4 Ultra Low Input.

There are a few counts of this clonotype. Trimming pared 6 bases from V and 5 bases from J, leaving 13 bases between. This CDR3 spans 13 amino acids. TCRdb fed the 5' RACE reads into MiXCR, producing one record per CDR3 protein. The sample yields fewer than 450,000 distinct CDR3 sequences, 11% seen once. The sequence derives from a man aged 18 to 29 who received the YFV17D yellow fever vaccine. The chain is built from TRBV12-3 or TRBV12-4 and TRBJ1-2; tentatively, D is TRBD1 (6 bases). Sequencing used PBMCs, obtained on the day of the first yellow fever vaccination. The DNA for the CDR3 is TGTGCCAGCAGGGATTGGACAGCTTATGGCTACACCTTC. Protein: CASRDWTAYGYTF.